Detailed here is one TCR beta chain. Many counts were recorded for this clonotype. Its antigen remains unidentified. The sample holds no much larger clone one base away, and base qualities are not on file. This entry belongs to a study (dated by TCRdb to between 2015 and 2017). Looking at the study overall: Whether tumor-infiltrating Tregs in breast cancer are recruited from blood Tregs or converted in situ from other CD4+ T cell subsets was tested. Study-wide findings and limitations: The validation in the larger cohort was limited to a single TCR beta V-J rearrangement instead of whole repertoires. The greatest overlap of tumor-infiltrating Treg TCR alpha and beta sequences was with tumor naive CD4+ T cells, followed next by blood naive CD4+ T cells. Tumor memory CD4+ T cell TCR gene usage was found to cluster with blood and lymph node memory CD4+ cells and with lymph node naive CD4+ cells.

Including cysteine and phenylalanine, the CDR3 has 17 amino acids. CDR3 DNA is the only sequence kept; it has 51 bases, read in frame from the first base. In the germline V gene, CDR1 corresponds to SNHLY and CDR2 to FYNNEI. Relative to germline, V is missing 6 bases and J is missing 0 bases, with 2 bases of the junction outside any gene match. Full-length TCR variable regions were amplified by 5' RACE PCR using constant-region reverse primers, and then by semi-nested PCR using Nested Universal Primer A. Using the ReliaPrep RNA Cell Miniprep System, total RNA was extracted, and the SMARTer RACE 5'/3' Kit was then used to reverse transcribe the RNA into 5'RACE-ready cDNA. Full-length TCR alpha and beta libraries were barcoded with multiplex adaptors and sequenced on an Illumina MiSeq. Per the authors' processing: Sequencing data were pooled across the five patients for each of nine subset-tissue groups and compared by unsupervised clustering of TCR gene usage. The Morisita-Horn index was used to calculate repertoire similarity, with shared sequences weighted by how much each contributed to each repertoire. The public reads were run again by TCRdb, first through fastp at Q25 and then through MiXCR, and only productive beta chains were kept. Under each unique CDR3 protein, matching rows form one entry showing the most common genes and DNA. The V and J calls follow TCRdb's processing rather than the paper's. This sample holds under 45,000 distinct CDR3 sequences; approximately 22% were observed only once. The ten largest clones capture less than 5% of the sample.

Cells that were CD4+CD25+CD127-/low were isolated as Tregs. Tregs, naive and memory CD4+ T cells from tumor, blood and ipsilateral draining lymph nodes of a handful of breast cancer patients underwent full-length TCR alpha and beta sequencing. Ficoll density gradient centrifugation was used to isolate mononuclear cells from either lymph nodes or 45 to 50 ml of peripheral blood. FACS confirmed that the sorted cell populations were more than 90% pure. The V and J segments used are TRBV2 and TRBJ2-2; TRBD2 lines up with 15 middle nucleotides. This TCR derives from a female donor with breast cancer. Sequenced input: Tregs sorted from blood. The CDR3: CASSWTSGRANTGELFF. The nucleotide sequence is TGTGCCAGCAGCTGGACTAGCGGGAGGGCGAACACCGGGGAGCTGTTTTTT.